The 6 T cell receptor beta chains listed next were all sequenced from one sample in a study of graft-versus-host responses after intestinal transplantation. Antigens for these TCRs are unknown. Here immunoSEQ multiplex PCR was the method, and the copy in TCRdb shows in-frame clones only, minus some. This sample carries under 95,000 clones, 80% to 85% of them seen once, and the ten largest clones take 0.83%. Sequenced here: unstimulated CD4+ T cells sorted from spleen or lymph node cells, sampled before intestinal transplant. These receptor sequences come from a human donor who received an intestinal transplant.

J is TRBJ1-2 and V is TRBV18; 8 nucleotides align to TRBD1. Trimming cost V 1 base and J 7 bases; bases outside gene matches: 8. The CDR3 is 15 residues long. Germline V CDR1 and CDR2: KGHSH, LQKENI. This chain's CDR3 is CASSPLDRESGGYTF. The CDR3 nucleotides read TGTGCCAGCTCACCACTGGACAGGGAGAGTGGTGGCTACACCTTC.

This clone was seen only a few times. J is TRBJ1-2 and V is TRBV18; D is possibly TRBD1 (6 bases). The CDR3 has 16 amino acids. CDR1 and CDR2 from the germline V gene are KGHSH and LQKENI. V was cut by 6 bases and J by 5 bases, with 22 bases left in between. The CDR3 region has the DNA TGTGCCAGCTCTATCCCCCCCCCGGACAGCACATATGGCTACACCTTC. Its protein is CASSIPPPDSTYGYTF.

The rearrangement links TRBV19 to TRBJ2-3; 11 bases are shared with TRBD2. V lost 10 bases to trimming and J lost 2 bases; unmatched junction nucleotides: 14. CDR1 and CDR2 (germline): LNHDA, SQIVND (reference sequence). The length of the CDR3 is 17 residues. In DNA, the CDR3 is TGTGCCACCGCCGGGACTAGCGGCGCCTCGATCACAGATACGCAGTATTTT. This translates into CATAGTSGASITDTQYF. Supplemented by reference TRBV19 and TRBJ2-3, the full variable domain reads DGGITQSPKYLFRKEGQNVTLSCEQNLNHDAMYWYRQDPGQGLRLIYYSQIVNDFQKGDIAEGYSVSREKKESFPLTVTSAQKNPTAFYLCATAGTSGASITDTQYFGPGTRLTVL.

This clone was counted a few times. V gene TRBV5-1 combines with J gene TRBJ2-1, with D tentatively TRBD1 (5 bases). Trimming stripped 1 base from V and 4 bases from J, with 12 bases between. The V gene's germline CDR1 is SGHRS and CDR2 YFSETQ. The CDR3 spans 15 residues. In nucleotides, the CDR3 is TGCGCCAGCAGCTTGCAGGGATTTGGATACAATGAGCAGTTCTTC. Protein sequence: CASSLQGFGYNEQFF.

This clone was detected once. The rearrangement joins TRBV28 to TRBJ2-5, with D possibly TRBD1 on 5 matching bases. Per the germline V gene, CDR1 is MDHEN and CDR2 is SYDVKM. The CDR3 runs 14 residues. Trimming shortened V by 7 bases and J by 2 bases, and 14 bases separated the two germline ends. CDR3 residues: CASIRWGSQETQYF. For the CDR3, the DNA is TGTGCCAGCATCCGGTGGGGCTCTCAAGAGACCCAGTACTTC.

The chain joins TRBV10-3 to TRBJ2-7; 8 bases fit TRBD1. The germline gives CDR1 ENHRY, CDR2 SYGVKD. The CDR3 has 12 residues. After removal of 3 bases from V and 7 bases from J, the junction contained 2 bases not matched to a gene. In nucleotides, the CDR3 is TGTGCCATCAGTGAACAGGGGGAAGAGCAGTACTTC. Translation gives CAISEQGEEQYF.